This is a list of T cell receptor beta chains from one sample in a study of blood T cell repertoires in COVID-19. This table comes from immunoSEQ multiplex PCR, and its TCRdb copy is limited to in-frame clones, with some not included. The repertoire holds about 340,000 clones, with approximately 86% as singletons. Sequencing input: peripheral blood. The receptors originated from a woman aged 55 to 70 with COVID-19, enrolled during active disease. Both conserved end residues are part of each CDR3. Fields, in order: CDR3 DNA, CDR3 protein, J gene, clone size, V gene, D gene. A D gene is named only where the DNA matches it firmly. Not every row has a clone size; where given, it reads once, few, many or a size class.

TGTGCCAGCAGCTTAGACGGAACAGGCAGCTCTGGGGCCAACGTCCTGACTTTC	CASSLDGTGSSGANVLTF	TRBJ2-6	NA	TRBV7-2	NA
TGTGCCAGCAGTTTAAGTAGGAGCTCCTACGAGCAGTACTTC	CASSLSRSSYEQYF	TRBJ2-7	many	TRBV27	NA
TGTGCCAGCAGCTTAGATGGGGGCGGGTGGAACACTGAAGCTTTCTTT	CASSLDGGGWNTEAFF	TRBJ1-1	NA	TRBV11-2	NA
TGTGCCAGCAGCTTGCAGGGGGCTAGGGAGACCCAGTACTTC	CASSLQGARETQYF	TRBJ2-5	NA	TRBV7-2	TRBD1
TGTGCCAGCAGCTTAGACTCGGAACGGGATAATTCACCCCTCCACTTT	CASSLDSERDNSPLHF	TRBJ1-6	NA	TRBV7-2	NA
TGTGCCAGTAGTATAGCACCAGGGGGCAGTGAGCAGTACTTC	CASSIAPGGSEQYF	TRBJ2-7	NA	TRBV19	TRBD1
TGTGCCAGTAGTATTGGGGCGAAGGCACCCAGAAACATTCAGTACTTC	CASSIGAKAPRNIQYF	TRBJ2-4	NA	TRBV19	NA
TGCAGCGTCTCCGAATTGGGGGGGGTGTTCGTAGCTGAAGCTTTCTTT	CSVSELGGVFVAEAFF	TRBJ1-1	once	TRBV29-1	NA
TGTGCCAGCAGCTTAATACAGTACCAAGAGACCCAGTACTTC	CASSLIQYQETQYF	TRBJ2-5	once	TRBV7-6	NA
TGTGCCAGCAGCCTCCCCCGGACAGGGGGCTCGTACGAGCAGTACTTC	CASSLPRTGGSYEQYF	TRBJ2-7	NA	TRBV7-9	TRBD1
TGTGCCAGCTCACCACGGGGGGGTCGGGACGAGCAGTACTTC	CASSPRGGRDEQYF	TRBJ2-7	NA	TRBV18	TRBD2
TGTGCCAGCAGCTTACCGGGACAGGGGGCCACACTGAGAGACGGCTACACCTTC	CASSLPGQGATLRDGYTF	TRBJ1-2	NA	TRBV7-7	TRBD1
TGCGCCAGCAGCTTTCAGGGGGGCAATCAGCCCCAGCATTTT	CASSFQGGNQPQHF	TRBJ1-5	NA	TRBV5-1	TRBD1
TGTGCCAGCAGCCAAAGGCTTCAGGGGACTGAAGCTTTCTTT	CASSQRLQGTEAFF	TRBJ1-1	NA	TRBV3-1/TRBV3-2	NA
TGTGCCAGCAGTTCTTCAGGGGGTCGCTACACCTTC	CASSSSGGRYTF	TRBJ1-2	NA	TRBV6-5	TRBD1
TGTGCCAGCAGCTCGCCCGGGACAAGCCCCTACGAGCAGTACTTC	CASSSPGTSPYEQYF	TRBJ2-7	once	TRBV7-2	NA
TGCGCCAGCAGCTTGACAGGGAAAGATGGCTACACCTTC	CASSLTGKDGYTF	TRBJ1-2	once	TRBV5-1	NA
TGTGCCAGCAGCCCGCCGCCGGGACAGGGGAACACCGGGGAGCTGTTTTTT	CASSPPPGQGNTGELFF	TRBJ2-2	NA	TRBV5-4	TRBD1
TGTGCCAGCACCAACCCCCAGGGAACGGAGACAGATACGCAGTATTTT	CASTNPQGTETDTQYF	TRBJ2-3	NA	TRBV21-1	NA
TGTGCCAGCAGCTTAGTTGGAGCGATGAACACTGAAGCTTTCTTT	CASSLVGAMNTEAFF	TRBJ1-1	NA	TRBV7-9	NA
TGTGCCAGCAGGATTACATTGATGAACACTGAAGCTTTCTTT	CASRITLMNTEAFF	TRBJ1-1	NA	TRBV2	NA
TGTGCCAGCAGCTTAGACTCTTCAGATACGCAGTATTTT	CASSLDSSDTQYF	TRBJ2-3	NA	TRBV7-3	NA
TGTGCCAGCAGCTCACAGGCAGGGAATACGTACGAGCAGTACTTC	CASSSQAGNTYEQYF	TRBJ2-7	once	TRBV6-5	NA
TGTGCCAGCAGCTACGACGGGGAGAACACTGAAGCTTTCTTT	CASSYDGENTEAFF	TRBJ1-1	NA	TRBV7-3	NA
TGTGCCAGCAGCATAGCGGGGGCCAACTCCTACGAGCAGTACTTC	CASSIAGANSYEQYF	TRBJ2-7	NA	TRBV5-5	TRBD2
TGTGCCAGCAGAACAGGGGGAGGGGGGCGCACTGAAGCTTTCTTT	CASRTGGGGRTEAFF	TRBJ1-1	NA	TRBV6-5	TRBD1
TGTGCCAGCAGCCCATACCCGGGACAGGGGGATTACTCTGGAAACACCATATATTTT	CASSPYPGQGDYSGNTIYF	TRBJ1-3	few	TRBV11-2	TRBD1
TGTGCCAGCAGCCCTCAGAGGAATATCCGGGACAGCTACCGTCAAGCTTTCTTT	CASSPQRNIRDSYRQAFF	TRBJ1-1	NA	TRBV7-3	TRBD1
TGCGCCAGCAGCTCGGACAGGGGCGACTCCTACGAGCAGTACTTC	CASSSDRGDSYEQYF	TRBJ2-7	NA	TRBV5-1	TRBD1
TGTGCCAGCAGCGTAGCTGTTATTGGGCTAGCGGGGGGGCCGGGCACAGATACGCAGTATTTT	CASSVAVIGLAGGPGTDTQYF	TRBJ2-3	NA	TRBV9	TRBD2